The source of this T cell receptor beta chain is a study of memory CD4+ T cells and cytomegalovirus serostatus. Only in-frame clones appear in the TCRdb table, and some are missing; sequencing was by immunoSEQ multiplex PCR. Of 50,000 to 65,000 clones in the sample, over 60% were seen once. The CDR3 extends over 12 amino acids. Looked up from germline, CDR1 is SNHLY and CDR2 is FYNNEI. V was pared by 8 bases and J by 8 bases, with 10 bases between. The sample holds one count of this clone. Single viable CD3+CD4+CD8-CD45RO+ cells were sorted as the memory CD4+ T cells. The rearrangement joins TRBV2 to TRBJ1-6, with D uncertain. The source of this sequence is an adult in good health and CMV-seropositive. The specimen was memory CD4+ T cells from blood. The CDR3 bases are TGTGCCAGCGAACGACGGGATTCACCCCTCCACTTT. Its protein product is CASERRDSPLHF. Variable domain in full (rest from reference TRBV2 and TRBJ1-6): EPEVTQTPSHQVTQMGQEVILRCVPISNHLYFYWYRQILGQKVEFLVSFYNNEISEKSEIFDDQFSVERPDGSNFTLKIRSTKLEDSAMYFCASERRDSPLHFGNGTRLTVT.